The 22 T cell receptor beta chains below were found in one sample sequenced in a study of T cells after yellow fever vaccination (dated by TCRdb to the late 2010s). The library came from 5' RACE. Sequencing took place on an Illumina NovaSeq 6000. Using fastp at Q25 and MiXCR, TCRdb reprocessed the public reads and kept productive beta chains. Rows with one shared CDR3 protein collapse into an entry with the most common genes and DNA. The sample yields more than 80,000 distinct CDR3 sequences; about 5.8% were counted once. The leading ten clones occupy under 50% of the sample. The treatment or condition label on this specimen signifies: live attenuated yellow fever vaccine strain. Sequencing used CD8+ T cells sorted from PBMCs, obtained 10 days after the yellow fever booster vaccination. The origin of the receptors is a man aged 18 to 30 who received the YFV17D yellow fever vaccine.

The chain couples TRBV6-5 to TRBJ2-3; 10 bases are a match to TRBD2. V was pared by 2 bases and J by 1 base, with 6 bases of the junction left unmatched. Per germline, CDR1 MNHEY and CDR2 SVGAGI. The CDR3 totals 17 residues. CDR3 residues: CASSYEPSGGGTDTQYF. The CDR3 coding sequence is TGTGCCAGCAGTTACGAACCTAGCGGGGGTGGCACAGATACGCAGTATTTT.

The sample holds one count of this clonotype. This chain uses TRBV4-3 with TRBJ1-1; perhaps TRBD1 as D (5 bases). The germline V gene has CDR1 LGHNA and CDR2 YSLEER. Trimming pared 0 bases from V and 6 bases from J, leaving 11 bases between. CDR3 length equals 14 residues. The CDR3 sequence is CASSQEVEGAEAFF. CDR3 DNA sequence: TGCGCCAGCAGCCAAGAAGTGGAAGGGGCTGAAGCTTTCTTT.

V gene TRBV6-6 combines with J gene TRBJ1-4; D perhaps matches TRBD1 (5 bases). V lost 1 base, J lost 3 bases, and 9 bases lay in between. The V gene's germline CDR1 is MNHNY and CDR2 SVGAGI (reference sequence). This CDR3 is 15 amino acids long. Here the CDR3 DNA reads TGTGCCAGCAGTTACTTGACAGTCCCTAATGAAAAACTGTTTTTT. As protein: CASSYLTVPNEKLFF.

This chain joins TRBV5-5 and TRBJ2-7, with unresolved D. There are 13 residues in the CDR3. Germline-derived CDR1 and CDR2 are SGHKS and YYEKEE (reference sequence). Trimming left V 4 bases short and J 2 bases short, with 10 bases between. CDR3 sequence (DNA): TGTGCCAGCAGCCGTATCTCCGCCTACGAGCAGTACTTC. It yields the protein CASSRISAYEQYF.

This clonotype has just a few counts. V and J are TRBV13 and TRBJ2-6; D is uncertain. CDR3 length: 14 residues. The germline gives CDR1 PRHDT, CDR2 FYEKMQ (reference sequence). Trimming left V 4 bases short and J 3 bases short, with 7 bases between. This chain's CDR3 is CASSSDLGANVLTF. The DNA of the CDR3 is TGTGCCAGCAGCTCGGACCTTGGGGCCAACGTCCTGACTTTC. The entire variable domain, with the rest obtained from reference TRBV13 and TRBJ2-6, is as follows: AAGVIQSPRHLIKEKRETATLKCYPIPRHDTVYWYQQGPGQDPQFLISFYEKMQSDKGSIPDRFSAQQFSDYHSELNMSSLELGDSALYFCASSSDLGANVLTFGAGSRLTVL.

There are many counts of this clonotype. CDR3 bases: TGTGCCAGCAGCTTTGGAGAGGGGGTTGGCTACACCTTC. This translates into CASSFGEGVGYTF. V usage is TRBV11-2 and J usage is TRBJ1-2, with D perhaps matching TRBD1 (6 bases). The CDR3 contains 13 residues. The germline V gene encodes CDR1 SGHAT and CDR2 FQNNGV. Trimming removed 3 bases from V and 7 bases from J, with 12 bases in between.

In its sample, this clonotype was seen a few times. The chain combines TRBV27 with TRBJ2-1; D may be TRBD1 or TRBD2 (5 bases each). This CDR3 spans 16 amino acids. V lost 5 bases and J 6 bases, leaving 20 bases between the germline ends. CDR1 is MNHEY and CDR2 is SMNVEV in the germline V gene (reference sequence). CDR3 nucleotides: TGTGCCAGCAGTCCCGAGCAGGGAGTTCTCCTCAATGAGCAGTTCTTC. It codes for CASSPEQGVLLNEQFF.

The V and J genes are TRBV3-1 and TRBJ2-1; tentatively, D is TRBD1 or TRBD2 (6 bases each). Germline V gene sequence: CDR1 LGHDT, CDR2 YNNKEL (reference sequence). This CDR3 has 15 residues. Between the trimmed V and J ends, which lost 1 base and 2 bases, there was a span of 9 bases. CDR3 in amino acids: CASSQVGGAYNEQFF. Here the CDR3 DNA reads TGTGCCAGCAGCCAAGTGGGGGGCGCCTACAATGAGCAGTTCTTC.

This clonotype was counted at least ten times. The V gene is TRBV5-5, the J gene TRBJ2-1, with 10 bases lining up with TRBD2. The V gene's germline CDR1 is SGHKS and CDR2 YYEKEE (reference sequence). The CDR3 is 15 amino acids. J was trimmed by 3 bases and V by 2 bases; bases with no gene match: 2. CDR3 sequence: CASSFLAGDYNEQFF. As DNA, the CDR3 is TGTGCCAGCAGCTTCCTAGCGGGGGACTACAATGAGCAGTTCTTC.

This clonotype was counted ten times or more. The rearrangement joins TRBV5-5 to TRBJ1-1, with D tentatively TRBD1 (5 bases). Germline CDR1 reads SGHKS; CDR2 reads YYEKEE (reference sequence). Trimming removed 3 bases from V and 4 bases from J, with 16 bases in between. CDR3 length: 15 residues. The CDR3 coding sequence is TGTGCCAGCAGCTCGGGACCCCCGGGGGGCACTGAAGCTTTCTTT. This translates into CASSSGPPGGTEAFF. Full variable domain (missing parts from reference TRBV5-5 and TRBJ1-1): DAGVTQSPTHLIKTRGQQVTLRCSPISGHKSVSWYQQVLGQGPQFIFQYYEKEERGRGNFPDRFSARQFPNYSSELNVNALLLGDSALYLCASSSGPPGGTEAFFGQGTRLTVV.

There are a few counts of this clonotype. This chain links TRBV13 with TRBJ1-2; D call uncertain. V was pared by 5 bases and J by 4 bases, with 14 bases between. CDR3 length: 14 residues. Germline CDR1 reads PRHDT; CDR2 reads FYEKMQ (reference sequence). For the CDR3, the DNA is TGTGCCAGCAGCCTTGGTACGGTTGTCTATGGCTACACCTTC. Protein: CASSLGTVVYGYTF.

This clonotype was found many times. The genes are TRBV12-3 or TRBV12-4 and TRBJ1-1, with no clear D. The CDR3 length is 14 residues. V lost 4 bases and J lost 1, with 10 bases in between. In DNA form, the CDR3 reads TGTGCCAGCAGTTCTGGAGATTCGAACACTGAAGCTTTCTTT. Its translation: CASSSGDSNTEAFF.

This clonotype was observed many times. The rearrangement joins TRBV7-9 to TRBJ2-3, with 9 bases fitting TRBD2. The junction had 14 bases not matched to a gene; V was cut back by 5 bases and J by 2 bases. CDR1 and CDR2 from the germline V gene are SEHNR and FQNEAQ (reference sequence). The CDR3 is made up of 18 amino acids. This chain's CDR3 is CASSPATGLAGPTDTQYF. As DNA, the CDR3 is TGTGCCAGCAGCCCAGCTACAGGGCTAGCGGGACCCACAGATACGCAGTATTTT.

This clonotype has at least ten counts. V and J are TRBV7-9 and TRBJ2-2; TRBD2 aligns across 7 bases. The CDR3 consists of 13 residues. V gave up 6 bases and J gave up 2 bases; unmatched junction bases: 0. Germline V gene sequence: CDR1 SEHNR, CDR2 FQNEAQ (reference sequence). In nucleotides, the CDR3 is TGTGCCAGCAGGACTAGCAACACCGGGGAGCTGTTTTTT. It translates to CASRTSNTGELFF. Using reference TRBV7-9 and TRBJ2-2 for the parts outside the CDR3, the full variable domain is DTGVSQNPRHKITKRGQNVTFRCDPISEHNRLYWYRQTLGQGPEFLTYFQNEAQLEKSRLLSDRFSAERPKGSFSTLEIQRTEQGDSAMYLCASRTSNTGELFFGEGSRLTVL.

This clonotype has just a few counts. The genes are TRBV4-3 and TRBJ1-2; a weak D match, TRBD1 (6 bases). The CDR3 spans 15 residues. V lost 0 bases and J 6 bases, leaving 14 bases between the germline ends. CDR1 is LGHNA and CDR2 is YSLEER in the germline V gene. The CDR3 DNA follows: TGCGCCAGCAGCCAAGAATTCGGCAGGGGACATGGCTACACCTTC. Encoded protein: CASSQEFGRGHGYTF.

This chain joins TRBV3-2 and TRBJ2-2; TRBD2, the table's D call, was not compared with the DNA. TRBV3-2 is assigned pseudogene status. This CDR3 is 21 amino acids long. As DNA, the CDR3 is TGTGCCAGCAGCCAAGATCGGACTAGCGGGGAGCGGGCCGCGAACACCGGGGAGCTGTTTTTT. Residues: CASSQDRTSGERAANTGELFF.

This chain uses TRBV5-1 with TRBJ1-1; D gene ambiguous. V was trimmed by 0 bases and J by 5 bases, leaving 14 bases between them. The CDR3 runs to 15 residues. Germline CDR1 SGHRS, CDR2 YFSETQ. Here the CDR3 reads CASSLENKGWTEAFF. As DNA, the CDR3 is TGCGCCAGCAGCTTGGAGAACAAGGGTTGGACTGAAGCTTTCTTT.

In its sample, this clonotype was seen many times. This chain uses TRBV12-3 or TRBV12-4 with TRBJ2-1; 7 bases match TRBD2. This CDR3 comprises 15 residues. The J segment lost 5 bases and the V segment lost 3 bases, leaving 7 bases of the junction unmatched. The DNA of the CDR3 is TGTGCCAGCAGTTTGGGGGGACTAACTAACAATGAGCAGTTCTTC. This codes for CASSLGGLTNNEQFF.

This clonotype was counted a few times. V gene TRBV14 combines with J gene TRBJ1-6, with 7 nucleotides matching TRBD1. With V trimmed by 0 bases and J by 8 bases, 10 bases remained unmatched. There are 17 residues in the CDR3. Per the germline V gene, CDR1 is SGHDN and CDR2 is FVKESK. As DNA, the CDR3 is TGTGCCAGCAGCCAAGATTATCCAGGGGGGAGTGATTCACCCCTCCACTTT. Translated, it gives CASSQDYPGGSDSPLHF. Supplemented by reference TRBV14 and TRBJ1-6, the full variable domain reads EAGVTQFPSHSVIEKGQTVTLRCDPISGHDNLYWYRRVMGKEIKFLLHFVKESKQDESGMPNNRFLAERTGGTYSTLKVQPAELEDSGVYFCASSQDYPGGSDSPLHFGNGTRLTVT.

The V call is TRBV7-9, the J call TRBJ2-1; maybe TRBD1 (6 bases). Trimming pared 10 bases from V and 0 bases from J, leaving 16 bases between. The CDR3 totals 15 residues. Germline CDR1 and CDR2: SEHNR and FQNEAQ (reference sequence). CDR3 nucleotides: TGTGCCACCTATCCCACAGGGAGCTCCTACAATGAGCAGTTCTTC. This encodes CATYPTGSSYNEQFF. The full variable domain, rest sourced from reference TRBV7-9 and TRBJ2-1, is DTGVSQNPRHKITKRGQNVTFRCDPISEHNRLYWYRQTLGQGPEFLTYFQNEAQLEKSRLLSDRFSAERPKGSFSTLEIQRTEQGDSAMYLCATYPTGSSYNEQFFGPGTRLTVL.

The rearrangement joins TRBV6-6 to TRBJ1-2, with 7 bases that match TRBD1. The V gene's germline CDR1 is MNHNY and CDR2 SVGAGI (reference sequence). The CDR3 sequence is 14 residues long. V lost 7 bases to trimming and J lost 1 base; unmatched junction nucleotides: 6. The CDR3 spells CASKHGTVNYGYTF. Written as DNA, the CDR3 is TGTGCCAGCAAGCATGGGACAGTTAACTATGGCTACACCTTC.

The chain is built from TRBV4-1 and TRBJ1-1; D gene uncertain. The CDR3 runs 16 residues. The germline CDR1 and CDR2 sequences are MGHRA and YSYEKL. The germline V and J ends were trimmed by 4 bases and 1 base, with 16 bases remaining between them. CDR3 DNA sequence: TGCGCCAGCAGCCCGCCACGAGGCCCGCGGAACACTGAAGCTTTCTTT. It encodes CASSPPRGPRNTEAFF.